The rows below give T cell receptor beta chains drawn from one sample of a study of neurological immune-mediated disorders. TCRdb reprocessed the 5' RACE reads via MiXCR and lists one record per CDR3 protein. The sample lists around 71,000 distinct CDR3 sequences, roughly an eighth occurring once. The sample taken for sequencing was PBMCs. Receptors were obtained from a female donor with HTLV-1-associated myelopathy (HAM/TSP). Both conserved end residues are part of each CDR3. D genes are given only for firm matches. Clone sizes are given selectively: once, few, many, or a class where the clone is expanded.

clone size: many
V gene: TRBV12-3/TRBV12-4
J gene: TRBJ2-3
D gene: TRBD2
CDR3 protein: CASARTSGATQYF
CDR3 DNA: TGTGCCAGCGCTCGCACTAGCGGGGCTACGCAGTATTTT

clone size: many
V gene: TRBV12-3/TRBV12-4
J gene: TRBJ2-7
D gene: TRBD2
CDR3 protein: CASSTGGGIDYEQYF
CDR3 DNA: TGTGCCAGCAGTACAGGCGGGGGGATCGACTACGAGCAGTACTTC

clone size: many
V gene: TRBV2
J gene: TRBJ2-3
D gene: TRBD1
CDR3 protein: CASRPGTGVETQYF
CDR3 DNA: TGTGCCAGCAGGCCCGGGACAGGGGTTGAAACGCAGTATTTT

clone size: once
V gene: TRBV27
J gene: TRBJ2-7
D gene: TRBD1
CDR3 protein: CASRLSWTGSYEQYF
CDR3 DNA: TGTGCCAGCAGACTCTCCTGGACAGGGTCCTACGAGCAGTACTTC

clone size: many
V gene: TRBV5-1
J gene: TRBJ2-3
D gene: .
CDR3 protein: CASSLGDPSTDTQYF
CDR3 DNA: TGCGCCAGCAGCTTAGGGGATCCCAGCACAGATACGCAGTATTTT

clone size: many
V gene: TRBV28
J gene: TRBJ2-3
D gene: .
CDR3 protein: CASRLRANTQYF
CDR3 DNA: TGTGCCAGCAGACTCAGGGCAAATACGCAGTATTTT

clone size: many
V gene: TRBV5-8
J gene: TRBJ1-1
D gene: TRBD1
CDR3 protein: CASSLVPGQGAGTEAFF
CDR3 DNA: TGTGCCAGCAGCTTGGTTCCGGGACAGGGAGCGGGCACTGAAGCTTTCTTT

clone size: many
V gene: TRBV5-1
J gene: TRBJ2-7
D gene: .
CDR3 protein: CASTLQTEGPYEQYF
CDR3 DNA: TGCGCCAGCACGCTACAAACCGAGGGGCCTTACGAGCAGTACTTC

clone size: many
V gene: TRBV6-2/TRBV6-3
J gene: TRBJ2-3
D gene: .
CDR3 protein: CASEDPTDTQYF
CDR3 DNA: TGTGCCAGCGAAGATCCCACAGATACGCAGTATTTT

clone size: many
V gene: TRBV20-1
J gene: TRBJ2-3
D gene: .
CDR3 protein: CSARVTTRGDTQYF
CDR3 DNA: TGCAGTGCTAGAGTCACTACTAGAGGAGATACGCAGTATTTT

clone size: many
V gene: TRBV5-1
J gene: TRBJ2-5
D gene: .
CDR3 protein: CASSFQGSEETQYF
CDR3 DNA: TGCGCCAGCAGCTTTCAGGGTTCGGAAGAGACCCAGTACTTC

clone size: many
V gene: TRBV12-5
J gene: TRBJ2-7
D gene: TRBD1
CDR3 protein: CASGGQGNYEQYF
CDR3 DNA: TGTGCTAGTGGGGGACAGGGAAACTACGAGCAGTACTTC

clone size: many
V gene: TRBV11-2
J gene: TRBJ1-1
D gene: .
CDR3 protein: CASSQVGLGANTEAFF
CDR3 DNA: TGTGCCAGCAGCCAGGTGGGGTTGGGCGCGAACACTGAAGCTTTCTTT

clone size: many
V gene: TRBV10-1
J gene: TRBJ2-2
D gene: .
CDR3 protein: CASQNTGAGELFF
CDR3 DNA: TGCGCCAGTCAAAATACAGGCGCCGGGGAGCTGTTTTTT

clone size: many
V gene: TRBV2
J gene: TRBJ1-2
D gene: TRBD1
CDR3 protein: CASSASGQGSRYGYTF
CDR3 DNA: TGTGCCAGCAGTGCCTCGGGACAGGGGTCCCGCTATGGCTACACCTTC

clone size: many
V gene: TRBV9
J gene: TRBJ1-4
D gene: .
CDR3 protein: CASSVGPGRNEKLFF
CDR3 DNA: TGTGCCAGCAGCGTAGGTCCGGGTAGGAATGAAAAACTGTTTTTT

clone size: many
V gene: TRBV29-1
J gene: TRBJ2-7
D gene: .
CDR3 protein: CSATGMSDSYEQYF
CDR3 DNA: TGCAGCGCTACGGGCATGTCTGACTCCTACGAGCAGTACTTC

clone size: .
V gene: TRBV19
J gene: TRBJ2-2
D gene: .
CDR3 protein: CASSIVSPLNTGELFF
CDR3 DNA: TGTGCCAGTAGTATTGTTTCCCCACTGAACACCGGGGAGCTGTTTTTT

clone size: .
V gene: TRBV27
J gene: TRBJ2-1
D gene: TRBD2
CDR3 protein: CASSLAGGRKFF
CDR3 DNA: TGTGCCAGCAGTTTAGCGGGGGGGCGAAAGTTCTTC

clone size: .
V gene: TRBV28
J gene: TRBJ2-2
D gene: TRBD2
CDR3 protein: CASSFFGAGGAGELFF
CDR3 DNA: TGTGCCAGCAGTTTTTTCGGAGCGGGAGGAGCCGGGGAGCTGTTTTTT

clone size: many
V gene: TRBV28
J gene: TRBJ1-2
D gene: .
CDR3 protein: CASSREEEYGYTF
CDR3 DNA: TGTGCCAGCAGCCGGGAGGAGGAGTATGGCTACACCTTC

clone size: many
V gene: TRBV2
J gene: TRBJ1-1
D gene: TRBD1
CDR3 protein: CASSEFTGGENTEAFF
CDR3 DNA: TGTGCCAGCAGTGAATTTACAGGGGGTGAGAACACTGAAGCTTTCTTT

clone size: many
V gene: TRBV28
J gene: TRBJ1-5
D gene: .
CDR3 protein: CATHTTLRGPENQPQHF
CDR3 DNA: TGTGCCACCCACACTACGTTGAGGGGACCAGAGAATCAGCCCCAGCATTTT

clone size: many
V gene: TRBV7-9
J gene: TRBJ2-4
D gene: .
CDR3 protein: CASSTIGGLANIQYF
CDR3 DNA: TGTGCCAGCAGCACCATTGGGGGTCTAGCAAACATTCAGTACTTC

clone size: many
V gene: TRBV11-2
J gene: TRBJ2-1
D gene: .
CDR3 protein: CASSRRGHNEQFF
CDR3 DNA: TGTGCCAGCAGCAGGCGGGGGCACAATGAGCAGTTCTTC

clone size: few
V gene: TRBV11-2
J gene: TRBJ2-2
D gene: .
CDR3 protein: CASSLAGELFF
CDR3 DNA: TGTGCCAGCAGCTTAGCCGGGGAGCTGTTTTTT

clone size: many
V gene: TRBV11-2
J gene: TRBJ2-4
D gene: TRBD1
CDR3 protein: CASSRDRLNIQYF
CDR3 DNA: TGTGCCAGCAGTCGGGACAGGTTAAACATTCAGTACTTC

clone size: many
V gene: TRBV29-1
J gene: TRBJ1-4
D gene: TRBD1
CDR3 protein: CSVNQGATNEKLFF
CDR3 DNA: TGCAGCGTTAACCAGGGGGCAACTAATGAAAAACTGTTTTTT

clone size: many
V gene: TRBV28
J gene: TRBJ2-3
D gene: TRBD1
CDR3 protein: CASSSTGGFLTDTQYF
CDR3 DNA: TGTGCCAGCAGCTCGACAGGGGGGTTCCTCACAGATACGCAGTATTTT

clone size: many
V gene: TRBV5-1
J gene: TRBJ1-2
D gene: TRBD1
CDR3 protein: CASSLVVMQTTGGGGYTF
CDR3 DNA: TGCGCCAGCAGCTTGGTGGTGATGCAGACGACAGGGGGCGGTGGCTACACCTTC

clone size: .
V gene: TRBV5-1
J gene: TRBJ2-2
D gene: TRBD2
CDR3 protein: CASFALAGDITRELFF
CDR3 DNA: TGCGCCAGCTTCGCTCTAGCGGGGGACATCACCAGGGAGCTGTTTTTT

clone size: many
V gene: TRBV5-1
J gene: TRBJ1-1
D gene: .
CDR3 protein: CASSLGGKAEAFF
CDR3 DNA: TGCGCCAGCAGCTTAGGAGGGAAAGCTGAAGCTTTCTTT

clone size: .
V gene: TRBV5-1
J gene: TRBJ2-3
D gene: .
CDR3 protein: CANSLERVDTLYF
CDR3 DNA: TGCGCCAACAGCTTGGAGCGGGTGGATACGCTGTATTTT

clone size: many
V gene: TRBV5-5
J gene: TRBJ2-2
D gene: .
CDR3 protein: CASSLTGNTGELFF
CDR3 DNA: TGTGCCAGCAGCTTGACGGGGAACACCGGGGAGCTGTTTTTT

clone size: medium-sized
V gene: TRBV5-1
J gene: TRBJ2-1
D gene: TRBD1
CDR3 protein: CASSPGTELLGEQFF
CDR3 DNA: TGCGCCAGCAGCCCCGGGACAGAGTTGTTAGGTGAGCAGTTCTTC

clone size: many
V gene: TRBV7-2
J gene: TRBJ1-2
D gene: TRBD1
CDR3 protein: CASSLGQGAPGYTF
CDR3 DNA: TGTGCCAGCAGCCTCGGACAGGGGGCGCCTGGCTACACCTTC

clone size: many
V gene: TRBV11-2
J gene: TRBJ2-3
D gene: .
CDR3 protein: CASSLGGAAGYDTQYF
CDR3 DNA: TGTGCCAGCAGCTTAGGGGGCGCGGCCGGTTATGATACGCAGTATTTT

clone size: many
V gene: TRBV5-1
J gene: TRBJ2-2
D gene: .
CDR3 protein: CASSLAGVVGTGELFF
CDR3 DNA: TGCGCCAGCAGCTTGGCGGGGGTCGTGGGCACCGGGGAGCTGTTTTTT

clone size: .
V gene: TRBV28
J gene: TRBJ2-2
D gene: .
CDR3 protein: CASRGCRTGELFF
CDR3 DNA: TGTGCCAGCCGGGGGTGCCGTACTGGGGAGCTGTTTTTT

clone size: many
V gene: TRBV7-9
J gene: TRBJ2-5
D gene: TRBD1
CDR3 protein: CASKADREETQYF
CDR3 DNA: TGTGCCAGCAAAGCTGACAGGGAAGAGACCCAGTACTTC

clone size: many
V gene: TRBV12-3/TRBV12-4
J gene: TRBJ2-7
D gene: .
CDR3 protein: CATRPAGSLYEQYF
CDR3 DNA: TGTGCCACTAGACCGGCAGGGAGCCTCTACGAGCAGTACTTC

clone size: many
V gene: TRBV5-1
J gene: TRBJ2-3
D gene: TRBD1
CDR3 protein: CASSLTGASTDTQYF
CDR3 DNA: TGCGCCAGCAGCTTGACAGGGGCTAGCACAGATACGCAGTATTTT

clone size: .
V gene: TRBV30
J gene: TRBJ2-7
D gene: TRBD1
CDR3 protein: CAWSPGGSYEQYF
CDR3 DNA: TGTGCCTGGAGTCCAGGGGGCTCCTACGAGCAGTACTTC

clone size: many
V gene: TRBV7-2
J gene: TRBJ1-4
D gene: TRBD1
CDR3 protein: CASSSTGTANEKLFF
CDR3 DNA: TGTGCCAGCAGCTCAACCGGGACAGCTAATGAAAAACTGTTTTTT

clone size: many
V gene: TRBV7-2
J gene: TRBJ2-1
D gene: TRBD2
CDR3 protein: CASSLVGRGSGNEQFF
CDR3 DNA: TGTGCCAGCAGCTTAGTCGGTAGGGGTAGCGGGAATGAGCAGTTCTTC

clone size: many
V gene: TRBV20-1
J gene: TRBJ1-5
D gene: TRBD1
CDR3 protein: CSAFDREDQPQHF
CDR3 DNA: TGCAGTGCATTCGACAGGGAGGATCAGCCCCAGCATTTT

clone size: many
V gene: TRBV5-1
J gene: TRBJ1-1
D gene: .
CDR3 protein: CASSLASQNEAFF
CDR3 DNA: TGCGCCAGCAGCTTGGCTTCACAGAATGAAGCTTTCTTT

clone size: many
V gene: TRBV20-1
J gene: TRBJ1-4
D gene: .
CDR3 protein: CSALSALGAGSEKLFF
CDR3 DNA: TGCAGTGCTCTGTCCGCTCTAGGTGCCGGTTCGGAAAAACTGTTTTTT

clone size: many
V gene: TRBV12-3/TRBV12-4
J gene: TRBJ2-3
D gene: TRBD1
CDR3 protein: CASRQGSTDTQYF
CDR3 DNA: TGTGCCAGCCGACAGGGGAGCACAGATACGCAGTATTTT

clone size: many
V gene: TRBV7-2
J gene: TRBJ2-3
D gene: .
CDR3 protein: CASSLVVSGGGRDTQYF
CDR3 DNA: TGTGCCAGCAGCTTAGTCGTGTCGGGGGGCGGGAGAGATACGCAGTATTTT

clone size: many
V gene: TRBV28
J gene: TRBJ2-6
D gene: .
CDR3 protein: CASSPGPNSGANVLTF
CDR3 DNA: TGTGCCAGCAGTCCGGGACCCAACTCTGGGGCCAACGTCCTGACTTTC

clone size: many
V gene: TRBV6-6
J gene: TRBJ2-7
D gene: .
CDR3 protein: CASSYPPSYEQYF
CDR3 DNA: TGTGCCAGCAGTTACCCTCCTTCCTACGAGCAGTACTTC

clone size: many
V gene: TRBV2
J gene: TRBJ2-7
D gene: TRBD1
CDR3 protein: CASSNPGTGFYEQYF
CDR3 DNA: TGTGCCAGCAGTAACCCCGGGACAGGGTTTTACGAGCAGTACTTC

clone size: many
V gene: TRBV28
J gene: TRBJ2-1
D gene: .
CDR3 protein: CASSLAREGQFF
CDR3 DNA: TGTGCCAGCAGTTTAGCCAGGGAAGGGCAGTTCTTC

clone size: many
V gene: TRBV7-2
J gene: TRBJ2-5
D gene: .
CDR3 protein: CASSLAGRRQETQYF
CDR3 DNA: TGTGCCAGCAGCTTAGCGGGACGGAGGCAAGAGACCCAGTACTTC

clone size: many
V gene: TRBV24-1
J gene: TRBJ1-2
D gene: .
CDR3 protein: CATSDSGQNGYTF
CDR3 DNA: TGTGCCACCAGTGACTCGGGACAAAACGGCTACACCTTC

clone size: .
V gene: TRBV5-1
J gene: TRBJ2-3
D gene: TRBD2
CDR3 protein: CASSPSGVTNTQYF
CDR3 DNA: TGCGCCAGCAGCCCCAGCGGGGTAACGAATACGCAGTATTTT

clone size: many
V gene: TRBV7-9
J gene: TRBJ2-7
D gene: TRBD2
CDR3 protein: CASKPDGGNYEQYF
CDR3 DNA: TGTGCCTCGAAACCCGACGGGGGGAACTACGAGCAGTACTTC

clone size: .
V gene: TRBV2
J gene: TRBJ2-3
D gene: TRBD1
CDR3 protein: CASSQMGTGSF
CDR3 DNA: TGTGCCAGCTCGCAGATGGGGACAGGAAGTTTT